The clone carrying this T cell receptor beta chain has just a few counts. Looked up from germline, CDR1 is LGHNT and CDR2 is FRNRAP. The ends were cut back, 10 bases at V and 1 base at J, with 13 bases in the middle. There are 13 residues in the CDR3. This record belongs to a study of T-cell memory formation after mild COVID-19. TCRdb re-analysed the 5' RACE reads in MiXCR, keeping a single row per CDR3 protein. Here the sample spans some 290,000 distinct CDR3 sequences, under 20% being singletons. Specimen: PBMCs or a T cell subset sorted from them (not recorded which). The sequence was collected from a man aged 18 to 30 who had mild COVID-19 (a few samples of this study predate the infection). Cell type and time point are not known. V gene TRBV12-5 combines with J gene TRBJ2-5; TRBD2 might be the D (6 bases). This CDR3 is CAIRAGRQETQYF. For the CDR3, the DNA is TGTGCTATTAGGGCGGGGCGCCAAGAGACCCAGTACTTC. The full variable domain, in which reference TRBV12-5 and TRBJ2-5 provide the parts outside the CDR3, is DARVTQTPRHKVTEMGQEVTMRCQPILGHNTVFWYRQTMMQGLELLAYFRNRAPLDDSGMPKDRFSAEMPDATLATLKIQPSEPRDSAVYFCAIRAGRQETQYFGPGTRLLVL.